Shown below are 18 T cell receptor beta chains from a single sample sequenced in a study of cytomegalovirus exposure and HLA in healthy donors. In the PCR, 60 Vbeta and 13 Jbeta primers were used. Assay used: immunoSEQ multiplex PCR; TCRdb lists only in-frame clones, some missing. The sample shows 100,000 to 150,000 clones, roughly 70% of them seen only once. The sequenced sample consisted of PBMCs. The source of these receptors is a woman in her 40s in good health and CMV-seropositive.

This chain joins TRBV1 and TRBJ2-7; the DNA was not compared with TRBD1, the D call given in the table. TRBV1 is listed as a pseudogene. The CDR3 loop spans 16 amino acids. The CDR3 nucleotides read TGCACCAGCAGCGGAGAGATCCAGGGGTCTAGAGACGAGCAGTACTTC. It yields the protein CTSSGEIQGSRDEQYF.

This clone was observed a handful of times. The rearrangement uses TRBV19 and TRBJ2-5, with a tentative D call TRBD1 (5 bases). V dropped 3 bases and J dropped 5 bases, with 10 bases sitting between them. The length of the CDR3 is 13 residues. CDR1 is LNHDA and CDR2 is SQIVND in the germline V gene (reference sequence). The CDR3 region has the DNA TGTGCCAGTAGTATTCAGGGAATGGAGACCCAGTACTTC. This codes for CASSIQGMETQYF.

This chain uses TRBV7-2 with TRBJ1-1; tentative D call: TRBD1 (5 bases). The germline gives CDR1 SGHTA, CDR2 FQGNSA. The CDR3 runs to 17 residues. Trimming removed 3 bases at V and 2 bases at J, with 19 bases between. The CDR3 coding sequence is TGTGCCAGCAGCTTCGGTGGTCAGGGCTCAACTAACACTGAAGCTTTCTTT. It codes for CASSFGGQGSTNTEAFF. The full variable domain, completed using reference TRBV7-2 and TRBJ1-1, is GAGVSQSPSNKVTEKGKDVELRCDPISGHTALYWYRQSLGQGLEFLIYFQGNSAPDKSGLPSDRFSAERTGGSVSTLTIQRTQQEDSAVYLCASSFGGQGSTNTEAFFGQGTRLTVV.

The chain recombines TRBV18 with TRBJ2-2, with a weak D call TRBD1 (5 bases). CDR1 is KGHSH, CDR2 LQKENI, per germline. The V and J ends lost 1 base and 1 base respectively, with 10 bases between them. The CDR3 length is 16 residues. The CDR3, as DNA: TGTGCCAGCTCACCACTTCCAGGGAAGAACACCGGGGAGCTGTTTTTT. Its protein product is CASSPLPGKNTGELFF.

The chain couples TRBV19 to TRBJ2-3, with D possibly matching TRBD1 (6 bases). In germline, CDR1 is LNHDA, CDR2 SQIVND (reference sequence). The CDR3 runs 14 residues. Deletions cut 6 bases from V and 2 bases from J, with 12 bases between. CDR3 amino acids: CASRPGQPTDTQYF. The CDR3 DNA sequence: TGTGCCAGTAGGCCGGGACAACCCACAGATACGCAGTATTTT.

The CDR3 protein is CASRGQAFTPQHF. CDR3 sequence (DNA): TGTGCCAGCAGAGGACAGGCTTTCACGCCCCAGCATTTT. The chain uses TRBV2 and TRBJ1-5, with TRBD1 matching 7 bases. This CDR3 has 13 residues. Germline assignment: CDR1 SNHLY and CDR2 FYNNEI. V was pared by 6 bases and J by 9 bases, with 8 bases of the junction left unmatched. Based on the CDR3 plus reference TRBV2 and TRBJ1-5, the full variable domain is EPEVTQTPSHQVTQMGQEVILRCVPISNHLYFYWYRQILGQKVEFLVSFYNNEISEKSEIFDDQFSVERPDGSNFTLKIRSTKLEDSAMYFCASRGQAFTPQHFGDGTRLSIL.

This chain connects TRBV5-1 to TRBJ1-1; D gene unclear. CDR1 and CDR2 from the germline V gene are SGHRS and YFSETQ. Trimming removed 3 bases at V and 1 base at J, with 10 bases between. This CDR3 region has 14 residues. The CDR3 region has the DNA TGCGCCAGCAGCTCCCCCGGAGGGAACACTGAAGCTTTCTTT. It yields the protein CASSSPGGNTEAFF.

The rearrangement joins TRBV19 to TRBJ1-2; D is uncertain. The germline V and J ends were trimmed by 10 bases and 4 bases, with 13 bases remaining between them. Looked up from germline, CDR1 is LNHDA and CDR2 is SQIVND (reference sequence). This CDR3 region has 12 residues. The CDR3, as DNA: TGTGCCACCGCTCCCGGGGTCTATGGCTACACCTTC. Its translation: CATAPGVYGYTF.

The chain joins TRBV7-9 to TRBJ2-7; 11 nucleotides match TRBD2. Germline V gene lookup returns CDR1 SEHNR and CDR2 FQNEAQ (reference sequence). Trimming at V came to 1 base and at J to 7 bases, leaving 9 bases not matched to a gene. CDR3 length: 16 amino acids. CDR3 amino acids: CASSLGLAGPSWEQYF. In nucleotides, the CDR3 is TGTGCCAGCAGCTTAGGACTAGCGGGACCTTCATGGGAGCAGTACTTC.

The chain employs TRBV4-3 and TRBJ1-2; D unclear. V gave up 0 bases and J gave up 1 base, with 9 bases separating them. Germline V gene sequence: CDR1 LGHNA, CDR2 YSLEER. The length of the CDR3 is 15 residues. CDR3 in amino acids: CASSQDAGFNYGYTF. The CDR3, as DNA: TGCGCCAGCAGCCAAGATGCGGGGTTTAACTATGGCTACACCTTC.

This chain connects TRBV5-1 to TRBJ2-3; D possibly corresponds to TRBD1 (6 bases). V lost 4 bases to trimming and J lost 2 bases, with 14 bases between them. The CDR3 runs 15 residues. Germline CDR1 SGHRS, CDR2 YFSETQ. The chain's CDR3 is CASSVDRSYTDTQYF. As DNA, the CDR3 is TGCGCCAGCAGCGTGGACAGATCCTACACAGATACGCAGTATTTT.

V is TRBV28 and J is TRBJ1-1; 8 bases are a match to TRBD1. Trimming at V came to 1 base and at J to 1 base, leaving 5 bases not matched to a gene. Germline CDR1 reads MDHEN; CDR2 reads SYDVKM. This CDR3 region has 16 residues. CDR3 in amino acids: CASSLLPGQGNTEAFF. CDR3 DNA: TGTGCCAGCAGTTTATTACCCGGACAGGGGAACACTGAAGCTTTCTTT.

The CDR3 is CASKPGTYEQYF. DNA of the CDR3: TGTGCCAGCAAGCCGGGAACCTACGAGCAGTACTTC. The V and J genes are TRBV5-4 and TRBJ2-5, with D tentatively TRBD2 (5 bases). The DNA end is more similar to TRBJ2-7, so the J call may be wrong. The CDR3 has 12 residues. The germline CDR1 and CDR2 sequences are SGHNT and YYREEE (reference sequence).

This rearrangement joins TRBV6-1 to TRBJ1-1, with D possibly TRBD1 on 6 matching bases. Germline CDR1 MNHNS, CDR2 SASEGT. This CDR3 region has 13 residues. The germline V and J ends were trimmed by 6 bases and 8 bases, with 16 bases remaining between them. The CDR3 DNA is TGTGCCAGCAGAGTAGCAAGACAGGCCGAAGCTTTCTTT. It yields the protein CASRVARQAEAFF.

J is TRBJ1-5 and V is TRBV19; 7 nucleotides line up with TRBD1. The V gene's germline CDR1 is LNHDA and CDR2 SQIVND (reference sequence). The CDR3 length is 15 residues. V lost 7 bases, J lost 0 bases, and 6 bases stayed unmatched. Here the CDR3 reads CASKEGTASNQPQHF. CDR3 bases: TGTGCCAGTAAGGAAGGGACAGCTAGCAATCAGCCCCAGCATTTT.

The rearrangement joins TRBV7-3 to TRBJ2-1, with D hard to call. V was clipped by 3 bases and J by 6 bases, with 12 bases between them. CDR1 and CDR2 from the germline V gene are SGHTA and FQGTGA. This CDR3 spans 14 amino acids. The CDR3 loop reads CASSFVGGSNEQFF. Written as DNA, the CDR3 is TGTGCCAGCAGCTTTGTCGGTGGTTCCAATGAGCAGTTCTTC.

The J gene is TRBJ1-1, the V gene TRBV7-8; 7 bases are shared with TRBD1. Germline loops: CDR1 SGHVS, CDR2 FQNEAQ. This CDR3 has 15 amino acids. V was clipped by 2 bases and J by 4 bases; unmatched bases: 7. CDR3 loop: CASSLQGVLGTEAFF. The CDR3, as DNA: TGTGCCAGCAGCTTACAGGGGGTCTTAGGCACTGAAGCTTTCTTT.

The rearrangement links TRBV7-9 to TRBJ1-5; D not certain. CDR3 length equals 14 residues. V shed 5 bases and J shed 4 bases, with 12 bases lying between them. Germline V gene lookup returns CDR1 SEHNR and CDR2 FQNEAQ (reference sequence). The CDR3 bases are TGTGCCAGCAGCCCCGGTCCTAGGAATCAGCCCCAGCATTTT. Protein product: CASSPGPRNQPQHF.